This T cell receptor beta chain was found in a study of monozygotic twins with inflammatory bowel disease. From the 5' RACE reads, TCRdb lists one entry per CDR3 protein and no DNA. The sample shows some 170,000 distinct CDR3 sequences, and 2.4% sits with its ten largest clones. The source is a human donor with ulcerative colitis or Crohn's disease, or a healthy co-twin of an affected twin (not recorded which). Sequences were obtained from blood.

CDR3 loop: CSALSSFPDTQYF. V is TRBV20-1 and J is TRBJ2-3. Germline CDR1 and CDR2: DFQATT and SNEGSKA (reference sequence). This CDR3 comprises 13 residues.